Below, 17 T cell receptor beta chains from the same sample are listed, as sequenced in a study of T cells in Graves' hyperthyroidism and ophthalmopathy. The CDR3 regions of TCR beta were amplified from RNA transcripts. During a first-round RT-PCR of the TCR CDR3, the HTBI primer set was used. MiXCR was run by TCRdb on the multiplex PCR reads, yielding one entry per CDR3 protein. The sample holds hundreds of thousands of distinct CDR3 sequences, 20% to 25% seen once. Sequences were obtained from blood. The source is a man aged 25 to 40 with Graves' ophthalmopathy.

This clonotype was detected ten times or more. The V gene is TRBV24-1, the J gene TRBJ2-2, with D maybe TRBD1 (5 bases). CDR1 KGHDR and CDR2 SFDVKD come from the germline V gene. The V end was cut by 7 bases, the J end by 1 base, with 9 bases between. The CDR3 is 14 amino acids. The CDR3 coding sequence is TGTGCCACCAGAGGGGTGGGGAACACCGGGGAGCTGTTTTTT. It encodes CATRGVGNTGELFF.

This clonotype has at least ten counts. The chain has TRBV5-1 and TRBJ1-1; TRBD1 is a possible D gene (6 bases). Between the trimmed V and J ends, which lost 0 bases and 1 base, there was a span of 10 bases. CDR1 is SGHRS and CDR2 is YFSETQ in the germline V gene. CDR3 length: 15 amino acids. The CDR3 DNA is TGCGCCAGCAGCTTGGACAGGGTTGGGAACACTGAAGCTTTCTTT. Protein: CASSLDRVGNTEAFF.

The sample holds a few counts of this clonotype. The gene calls are TRBV7-3 and TRBJ2-3; D is unclear. Germline V gene data show CDR1 as SGHTA and CDR2 as FQGTGA. V lost 3 bases and J 0 bases, leaving 7 bases between the germline ends. This CDR3 region has 14 residues. CDR3 in amino acids: CASSFDISTDTQYF. The DNA of the CDR3 is TGTGCCAGCAGCTTCGACATAAGCACAGATACGCAGTATTTT. Looking up the rest from reference TRBV7-3 and TRBJ2-3 gives the full variable domain: GAGVSQTPSNKVTEKGKYVELRCDPISGHTALYWYRQSLGQGPEFLIYFQGTGAADDSGLPNDRFFAVRPEGSVSTLKIQRTERGDSAVYLCASSFDISTDTQYFGPGTRLTVL.

The sample holds many counts of this clonotype. The chain has TRBV27 and TRBJ2-3; 10 bases agree with TRBD2. The CDR3 covers 12 residues. J gave up 13 bases and V 5 bases, and 6 bases lay outside the gene matches. The germline V gene encodes CDR1 MNHEY and CDR2 SMNVEV (reference sequence). The CDR3 spells CASSPAGGGEYF. The CDR3, as DNA: TGTGCCAGCAGTCCAGCGGGAGGGGGGGAGTATTTT.

There are a few counts of this clonotype. The chain uses TRBV29-1 and TRBJ2-3; D gene uncertain. CDR1 SQVTM and CDR2 ANQGSEA come from the germline V gene. The CDR3 sequence is 13 residues long. V gave up 5 bases and J gave up 0 bases, with 9 bases separating them. For the CDR3, the DNA is TGCAGCGTTCGGCAGGACAGCACAGATACGCAGTATTTT. This codes for CSVRQDSTDTQYF.

The CDR3 reads CASSDPRGLTTTDTQYF. CDR3 in DNA: TGTGCCAGCAGCGACCCCAGGGGACTGACGACCACAGATACGCAGTATTTT. The chain recombines TRBV9 with TRBJ2-3; D possibly uses TRBD1 or TRBD2 (6 bases each). Germline-derived CDR1 and CDR2 are SGDLS and YYNGEE. V was cut by 3 bases and J by 2 bases, with 19 bases left in between. The CDR3 contains 17 residues.

This clonotype turned up a few times. The chain carries TRBV4-1 and TRBJ1-3; TRBD1 might be the D (5 bases). The germline gives CDR1 MGHRA, CDR2 YSYEKL. Trimming stripped 0 bases from V and 2 bases from J, with 11 bases between. CDR3 length: 16 residues. The CDR3 spells CASSQDIAGTGNTIYF. CDR3 in DNA: TGCGCCAGCAGCCAAGATATCGCAGGGACTGGAAACACCATATATTTT.

This clonotype has at least ten counts. This chain connects TRBV28 to TRBJ2-1; 11 bases are shared with TRBD2. The junction had 4 bases not matched to a gene; V was cut back by 5 bases and J by 1 base. This CDR3 spans 16 amino acids. CDR1 and CDR2 from the germline V gene are MDHEN and SYDVKM. CDR3 sequence reads: CASSPRLAGSYNEQFF. The CDR3 DNA reads as TGTGCCAGCAGTCCCCGACTAGCGGGATCCTACAATGAGCAGTTCTTC.

This chain uses TRBV28 with TRBJ2-7; possible D gene TRBD1, 5 bases. Looked up from germline, CDR1 is MDHEN and CDR2 is SYDVKM. The CDR3 totals 12 residues. V shed 4 bases and J shed 6 bases, with 10 bases lying between them. CDR3 nucleotides: TGTGCCAGCAGTTCCAGGGTCCCCGAGCAGTACTTC. It is translated as CASSSRVPEQYF.

This clonotype was counted a few times. The chain has TRBV20-1 and TRBJ1-6, with 8 bases that match TRBD1. V dropped 2 bases and J dropped 1; count of bases not matched to a gene: 4. Per the germline V gene, CDR1 is DFQATT and CDR2 is SNEGSKA (reference sequence). This CDR3 comprises 16 residues. CDR3 loop: CSARPTGGSYNSPLHF. The CDR3 DNA is TGCAGTGCTAGACCTACAGGGGGATCCTATAATTCACCCCTCCACTTT.

This clonotype was counted a few times. This rearrangement joins TRBV5-6 to TRBJ2-2, with D perhaps TRBD2 (6 bases). Trimming removed 1 base from V and 7 bases from J, with 20 bases in between. This CDR3 comprises 17 residues. The germline V gene has CDR1 SGHDT and CDR2 YYEEEE. CDR3 amino acids: CASSLLMLQEGHGELFF. In DNA, the CDR3 is TGTGCCAGCAGCTTGTTAATGTTGCAGGAGGGCCACGGGGAGCTGTTTTTT.

On this clonotype itself: One base away lies a much larger clone, so this may be a sequencing read error. V usage is TRBV5-1 and J usage is TRBJ2-2; no firm D call. Germline V gene data show CDR1 as SGHRS and CDR2 as YFSETQ. The CDR3 has 13 residues. CDR3 region: CANSLSLPGELFF. CDR3 nucleotide sequence: TGCGCCAACAGCTTGAGCCTCCCAGGGGAGCTGTTTTTT. Based on the CDR3 plus reference TRBV5-1 and TRBJ2-2, the full variable domain is KAGVTQTPRYLIKTRGQQVTLSCSPISGHRSVSWYQQTPGQGLQFLFEYFSETQRNKGNFPGRFSGRQFSNSRSEMNVSTLELGDSALYLCANSLSLPGELFFGEGSRLTVL.

This clonotype was picked up a small number of times. This chain connects TRBV18 to TRBJ1-1; no firm D call. The CDR3 is made up of 13 amino acids. Trimming cost V 8 bases and J 3 bases, with 13 bases left between them. Germline CDR1 and CDR2: KGHSH and LQKENI. DNA for the CDR3: TGTGCCAGCCAGTTGGGGAGTGACACTGAAGCTTTCTTT. It codes for CASQLGSDTEAFF.

A few counts support this clonotype. This chain uses TRBV3-1 with TRBJ2-1; 9 bases are a match to TRBD2. Per the germline V gene, CDR1 is LGHDT and CDR2 is YNNKEL (reference sequence). V gave up 1 base and J gave up 8 bases; unmatched junction bases: 3. The CDR3 is 14 amino acids. The CDR3 nucleotides read TGTGCCAGCAGCCAAGGGGCGGGGGGGTATGAGCAGTTCTTC. Translating gives CASSQGAGGYEQFF.

This clonotype has a handful of counts. The CDR3 region is CATSRGDTEAFF. The DNA of the CDR3 is TGTGCCACCTCACGGGGGGACACTGAAGCTTTCTTT. The V gene is TRBV7-9, the J gene TRBJ1-1; the D gene is possibly TRBD1 (5 bases). The V and J ends lost 10 bases and 3 bases respectively, with 12 bases between them. Germline CDR1 and CDR2: SEHNR and FQNEAQ (reference sequence). This CDR3 is built from 12 residues. Full variable domain (outside the CDR3, taken from reference TRBV7-9 and TRBJ1-1): DTGVSQNPRHKITKRGQNVTFRCDPISEHNRLYWYRQTLGQGPEFLTYFQNEAQLEKSRLLSDRFSAERPKGSFSTLEIQRTEQGDSAMYLCATSRGDTEAFFGQGTRLTVV.

This clonotype was recorded a few times. The V call is TRBV5-1, the J call TRBJ2-7, with D unclear. V lost 0 bases and J lost 3, with 13 bases in between. This CDR3 comprises 15 residues. CDR1 is SGHRS and CDR2 is YFSETQ in the germline V gene. Written as DNA, the CDR3 is TGCGCCAGCAGCTTGGTATCAGGCAGCCTCTACGAGCAGTACTTC. As protein: CASSLVSGSLYEQYF.

In its sample, this clonotype was seen many times. This chain joins TRBV27 and TRBJ1-6; 10 bases agree with TRBD1. The CDR3 covers 16 residues. V was clipped by 0 bases and J by 9 bases; unmatched bases: 5. The V gene's germline CDR1 is MNHEY and CDR2 SMNVEV (reference sequence). CDR3 sequence reads: CASSLSRTGGSSPLHF. The CDR3 coding sequence is TGTGCCAGCAGTTTATCCAGGACAGGGGGTTCTTCACCCCTCCACTTT.